A single sample gave rise to the 13 T cell receptor beta chains below, sequenced in a study of blood T cell repertoires in COVID-19. Clones were sequenced by immunoSEQ multiplex PCR, and TCRdb holds only the in-frame ones, with some missing. Seen here are about 200,000 clones, about 85% observed once, and the top ten hold 20% to 25%. The sequenced material came from peripheral blood. The receptors were sampled from a man aged 60 to 69 with active or convalescent COVID-19.

The V and J genes are TRBV6-2 or TRBV6-3 and TRBJ1-2; 7 bases fit TRBD1. Losses at the gene ends were 6 bases for V and 2 bases for J; bases not matched to a gene: 6. This CDR3 region has 14 residues. Per germline, CDR1 MNHEY and CDR2 SVGEGT. CDR3 nucleotide sequence: TGTGCCAGCAGACCTTCGGGACAGAACTATGGCTACACCTTC. It is translated as CASRPSGQNYGYTF.

The rearrangement links TRBV15 to TRBJ2-1; the match to TRBD2 covers 10 bases. The CDR3 has 16 amino acids. The germline gives CDR1 LNHNV, CDR2 YYDKDF (reference sequence). Trimming at V came to 1 base and at J to 4 bases, leaving 4 bases not matched to a gene. CDR3 sequence reads: CATSRVLTSGYNEQFF. The DNA of the CDR3 is TGTGCCACCAGCAGAGTTTTGACTAGCGGGTACAATGAGCAGTTCTTC.

The chain employs TRBV6-6 and TRBJ2-7, with D unresolved. CDR1 and CDR2 (germline): MNHNY, SVGAGI (reference sequence). This CDR3 comprises 13 residues. The germline V and J ends were trimmed by 6 bases and 6 bases, with 15 bases remaining between them. In DNA form, the CDR3 reads TGTGCCAGCAGGCTTACCCAAGGAGCCGAGCAGTACTTC. Amino acid sequence: CASRLTQGAEQYF.

The V gene is TRBV2, the J gene TRBJ1-3; 8 bases map to TRBD1. The CDR3 is made up of 13 amino acids. The V and J ends lost 7 bases and 6 bases, in that order; junction bases with no gene match: 5. Germline values: CDR1 SNHLY, CDR2 FYNNEI. In nucleotides, the CDR3 is TGTGCCAGCACCCAGGACAGGGAAAACACCATATATTTT. Its protein is CASTQDRENTIYF.

The CDR3 DNA sequence: TGCGCCAGCAGAGTGGGACAGGGGGCGTACGAGCAGTACTTC. Protein sequence: CASRVGQGAYEQYF. The chain uses TRBV10-2 and TRBJ2-7, with 12 nucleotides matching TRBD1. The CDR3 contains 14 residues. The trim removed 6 bases at V and 4 bases at J, leaving 4 bases unmatched. Germline V gene sequence: CDR1 WSHSY, CDR2 SAAADI.

The CDR3, as DNA: TGTGCCAGCAGCGTAGGAGTAGCGGGGGCTCCCTACGAGCAGTACTTC. Translating it yields CASSVGVAGAPYEQYF. J is TRBJ2-7 and V is TRBV9; 9 nucleotides agree with TRBD2. This CDR3 is built from 16 residues. V lost 0 bases to trimming and J lost 2 bases; unmatched junction nucleotides: 6. The germline V gene has CDR1 SGDLS and CDR2 YYNGEE.

Here the CDR3 DNA reads TGTGCCAGCAGCTTAAGGCCCCGGGCGGCAGGGTTATCAGATACGCAGTATTTT. Its translation is CASSLRPRAAGLSDTQYF. This sequence joins TRBV7-2 and TRBJ2-3; perhaps TRBD1 as D (5 bases). V was shortened by 2 bases and J by 4 bases, with 22 bases between the two germline ends. The CDR3 covers 18 residues. CDR1 is SGHTA and CDR2 is FQGNSA in the germline V gene.

The chain is built from TRBV2 and TRBJ2-7, with 9 bases fitting TRBD1. J lost 4 bases, V lost 7 bases, and 8 bases had no gene match. The CDR3 runs to 14 residues. CDR1 and CDR2 from the germline V gene are SNHLY and FYNNEI. CDR3 DNA: TGTGCCAGCATTTCCGGGACAGGGCAATACGAGCAGTACTTC. It yields the protein CASISGTGQYEQYF.

This chain joins TRBV6-6 and TRBJ2-1, with TRBD2 identical over 13 bases. CDR3 size: 15 residues. The V gene's germline CDR1 is MNHNY and CDR2 SVGAGI (reference sequence). Losses at the gene ends were 6 bases for V and 6 bases for J; bases not matched to a gene: 5. CDR3 nucleotides: TGTGCCAGCAGCCCCACTAGCGGGGGGGTCAATGAGCAGTTCTTC. Translating it yields CASSPTSGGVNEQFF.

V is TRBV6-5 and J is TRBJ1-5; TRBD1 might be the D (5 bases). The CDR3 runs 13 residues. Germline loops: CDR1 MNHEY, CDR2 SVGAGI. Trimming removed 4 bases from V and 7 bases from J, with 11 bases in between. The CDR3 protein is CASSSQGSQPQHF. As DNA, the CDR3 is TGTGCCAGCAGTTCCCAGGGTAGCCAGCCCCAGCATTTT.

V usage is TRBV24-1 and J usage is TRBJ1-2; the D gene is possibly TRBD1 (5 bases). Deletions cut 7 bases from V and 2 bases from J, with 13 bases between. The germline V gene has CDR1 KGHDR and CDR2 SFDVKD. The CDR3 has 14 amino acids. CDR3 sequence reads: CATRDNRRNYGYTF. For the CDR3, the DNA is TGTGCCACCAGGGATAACAGGAGAAACTATGGCTACACCTTC.

V and J are TRBV5-4 and TRBJ2-1, with D possibly TRBD1 on 6 matching bases. V lost 4 bases to trimming and J lost 4 bases, with 9 bases between them. Germline V lookup: CDR1 SGHNT, CDR2 YYREEE (reference sequence). The CDR3 length is 13 residues. The DNA of the CDR3 is TGTGCCAGCAGCACGGACAGATACAATGAGCAGTTCTTC. It yields the protein CASSTDRYNEQFF.

CDR3: CASSQVDRSAYEQYF. The CDR3 nucleotides read TGCGCCAGCAGCCAAGTGGACAGATCCGCCTACGAGCAGTACTTC. The chain couples TRBV4-1 to TRBJ2-7; D perhaps matches TRBD1 (6 bases). V was shortened by 1 base and J by 2 bases, with 12 bases between the two germline ends. From germline, CDR1 is MGHRA and CDR2 YSYEKL. The CDR3 has 15 residues.